Listed here are 3 T cell receptor beta chains from one sample, sequenced in a study of molecular identifiers for immune sequencing clone quantification. TCRdb re-called the PCR reads through MiXCR, storing one row per CDR3 protein. The sample lists about 10,000 distinct CDR3 sequences, over 15% occurring once. Sequencing input: naive CD8+ T cells from blood, with Jurkat cell RNA spiked in. The subset here: FACS-sorted CD8+CD4-CCR7+CD45RA+ naive T cells. The receptor source for this set is a human donor in good health. Some libraries in this study had Jurkat cell RNA spiked in.

Judged by abundance, this clonotype is medium-sized. J is TRBJ2-3 and V is TRBV4-1, with 10 nucleotides matching TRBD2. The CDR3 is 17 amino acids. The trim removed 0 bases at V and 3 bases at J, leaving 6 bases unmatched. Germline loops: CDR1 MGHRA, CDR2 YSYEKL. CDR3 in amino acids: CASSQESGRAVTDTQYF. The CDR3 nucleotides read TGCGCCAGCAGCCAAGAAAGCGGGAGGGCCGTGACAGATACGCAGTATTTT.

The chain uses TRBV19 and TRBJ2-7, with D perhaps TRBD2 (6 bases). CDR3 length equals 14 residues. V lost 9 bases and J lost 5, with 20 bases in between. Germline V gene sequence: CDR1 LNHDA, CDR2 SQIVND (reference sequence). The chain's CDR3 is CASSPRRGGDEQYF. Written as DNA, the CDR3 is TGTGCCAGCAGTCCCCGGAGGGGCGGGGACGAGCAGTACTTC.

Details on this clonotype: This sequence may be a read error, since a much larger clone differs from it by one base. Because it lacks the conserved phenylalanine or tryptophan at the end, this CDR3 is likely a read error. The rearrangement joins TRBV7-3 to TRBJ2-3, with TRBD1 matching over 10 bases. The CDR3 is 17 amino acids. V dropped 5 bases and J dropped 4; count of bases not matched to a gene: 12. Germline V gives CDR1 SGHTA, CDR2 FQGTGA. In nucleotides, the CDR3 is TGTGCCAGCAGCCCCCCTCCGGGACAGGGGTCATCAGATACGCAGTATTCT. This gives the protein CASSPPPGQGSSDTQYS.